This TCR beta chain appears in the sequencing data of a study of naive and memory T cell subsets. General study points: From naive to CM, EM and EMRA, diversity decreased and Gini increased.

This clonotype was seen only a few times. Its matching antigen is unknown. From germline, CDR1 is LNHNV and CDR2 YYDKDF (reference sequence). Trimming took 5 bases from V and 6 from J; bases not matched to a gene: 12. The CDR3 extends over 16 amino acids. CMV status came from CD4+ T cell IFNgamma after overnight CMV lysate stimulation of fresh PBMCs. Both TRBC1 and TRBC2 were covered by a beta constant-region primer of two equimolar oligonucleotides. Nested alpha and beta constant-region primers with the SP2 primer drove four PCR rounds on ligated cDNA. A 12-nucleotide UMI and the SP2 primer were added to the cDNA 3' end by oligonucleotide ligation. TCRdb reprocessed the UMI-ligation and nested PCR reads with MiXCR, giving one entry per CDR3 protein. The data hold tens of thousands of distinct CDR3 sequences, with approximately 10% observed a single time.

V and J are TRBV15 and TRBJ2-1, with 8 nucleotides matching TRBD2. This receptor was identified in a human donor in good health. Material for sequencing was naive CD8+ T cells from blood. The CDR3 here is CATSDRSGRRVNEQFF. The CDR3 DNA sequence: TGTGCCACCAGCGACCGCAGCGGGAGAAGAGTCAATGAGCAGTTCTTC.